The 29 T cell receptor beta chains listed next were all sequenced from one sample in a study of cytomegalovirus exposure and HLA in healthy donors. Both 60 Vbeta primers and 13 Jbeta primers went into the PCR. Sequencing used immunoSEQ multiplex PCR; TCRdb keeps in-frame clones, though not all of them. The sample consists of around 160,000 clones, under 85% of them appearing once. Input material: PBMCs. The source is a woman aged 35 to 49 in good health and CMV-seropositive.

J is TRBJ1-1 and V is TRBV28, with TRBD1 as a possible D gene (6 bases). CDR1 is MDHEN, CDR2 SYDVKM, per germline. The length of the CDR3 is 15 residues. The germline V and J ends were trimmed by 1 base and 2 bases, with 11 bases remaining between them. The CDR3 sequence: CASSLFDRPNTEAFF. The DNA for the CDR3 is TGTGCCAGCAGTTTATTTGACAGGCCCAACACTGAAGCTTTCTTT. The full variable domain, completed using reference TRBV28 and TRBJ1-1, is DVKVTQSSRYLVKRTGEKVFLECVQDMDHENMFWYRQDPGLGLRLIYFSYDVKMKEKGDIPEGYSVSREKKERFSLILESASTNQTSMYLCASSLFDRPNTEAFFGQGTRLTVV.

The chain employs TRBV2 and TRBJ2-2; TRBD2 aligns across 8 bases. This CDR3 spans 15 amino acids. V shed 3 bases, J shed 6 bases, and the junction held 6 bases outside the gene matches. Germline-derived CDR1 and CDR2 are SNHLY and FYNNEI. For the CDR3, the DNA is TGTGCCAGCAGTGACGCTCGGCGGGGGGCCGGGGAGCTGTTTTTT. Amino acid sequence: CASSDARRGAGELFF.

To note about this clone: Other DNA sequences within the sample encode an identical CDR3. The V and J genes are TRBV5-1 and TRBJ2-1; D perhaps matches TRBD2 (6 bases). This CDR3 comprises 14 residues. Germline CDR1 is SGHRS and CDR2 is YFSETQ. The V end lost 0 bases, the J end lost 9 bases, and 13 bases lay between the germline ends. The CDR3 loop reads CASSLAGGASEQFF. Here the CDR3 DNA reads TGCGCCAGCAGCTTGGCCGGAGGGGCTAGTGAGCAGTTCTTC.

V is TRBV28 and J is TRBJ2-7, with 10 positions matching TRBD2. J gave up 2 bases and V 1 base, and 11 bases lay outside the gene matches. The CDR3 runs 18 residues. Germline V gene sequence: CDR1 MDHEN, CDR2 SYDVKM. CDR3 DNA sequence: TGTGCCAGCAGTTTATTGGGAGGGGGGACTAGCGCTGCCTACGAGCAGTACTTC. Translation gives CASSLLGGGTSAAYEQYF.

The chain couples TRBV2 to TRBJ1-4; tentative D call: TRBD1 (6 bases). The germline gives CDR1 SNHLY, CDR2 FYNNEI. Trimming took 4 bases from V and 8 from J, leaving 17 bases between them. The CDR3 is made up of 15 amino acids. As DNA, the CDR3 is TGTGCCAGCAGTGCCGGGACAACCTACCAAGAAAAACTGTTTTTT. Residues: CASSAGTTYQEKLFF.

The chain uses TRBV9 and TRBJ2-2, with 11 bases fitting TRBD2. This CDR3 region has 16 residues. The germline V gene has CDR1 SGDLS and CDR2 YYNGEE. Trimming removed 2 bases from V and 3 bases from J; junction bases left unmatched: 3. The CDR3 DNA follows: TGTGCCAGCAGCGTTAGCGGGGGGGCTCACACCGGGGAGCTGTTTTTT. This gives the protein CASSVSGGAHTGELFF.

About this clone itself: A junction end diverges from the germline sequence, so it may reflect a read error. The V call is TRBV7-9, the J call TRBJ2-1; D not resolved. The CDR3 covers 12 residues. Germline CDR1 SEHNR, CDR2 FQNEAQ (reference sequence). The CDR3 region is CSSSEPLVSPFF. Here the CDR3 DNA reads TGTTCCAGCAGCGAGCCGTTAGTTTCACCGTTCTTC.

V and J are TRBV5-1 and TRBJ1-4, with no clear D. This CDR3 comprises 16 residues. V was clipped by 0 bases and J by 8 bases, with 17 bases between them. Germline V gives CDR1 SGHRS, CDR2 YFSETQ. The CDR3 DNA sequence: TGCGCCAGCAGCTTGGCCTTGGGAGACATGGGGGAAAAACTGTTTTTT. As protein: CASSLALGDMGEKLFF. The full variable domain, rest sourced from reference TRBV5-1 and TRBJ1-4, is KAGVTQTPRYLIKTRGQQVTLSCSPISGHRSVSWYQQTPGQGLQFLFEYFSETQRNKGNFPGRFSGRQFSNSRSEMNVSTLELGDSALYLCASSLALGDMGEKLFFGSGTQLSVL.

The V call is TRBV7-2, the J call TRBJ2-3, with 10 bases lining up with TRBD2. This CDR3 contains 15 residues. V lost 5 bases and J lost 3; bases outside the gene matches: 5. Germline V gene sequence: CDR1 SGHTA, CDR2 FQGNSA. The CDR3 region is CASSLLAGRTDTQYF. CDR3 nucleotide sequence: TGTGCCAGCAGCCTACTAGCGGGGAGGACAGATACGCAGTATTTT.

This chain joins TRBV10-3 and TRBJ2-3; TRBD2 is a possible D gene (5 bases). V lost 7 bases and J 0 bases, leaving 8 bases between the germline ends. CDR1 is ENHRY, CDR2 SYGVKD, per germline. The CDR3 sequence is 13 residues long. CDR3 sequence reads: CAIKGRSTDTQYF. In nucleotides, the CDR3 is TGTGCCATCAAAGGGAGAAGCACAGATACGCAGTATTTT.

This rearrangement joins TRBV6-4 to TRBJ2-1; 7 bases fit TRBD1. The CDR3 contains 15 residues. CDR1 and CDR2 (germline): MRHNA, SNTAGT. V shed 3 bases, J shed 4 bases, and the junction held 6 bases outside the gene matches. The CDR3 region has the DNA TGTGCCAGCAGTGATTCAGGGGGTCCTTACAATGAGCAGTTCTTC. Translation: CASSDSGGPYNEQFF.

The chain employs TRBV2 and TRBJ1-2, with a weak D call TRBD1 (5 bases). This CDR3 has 13 amino acids. The germline V gene encodes CDR1 SNHLY and CDR2 FYNNEI. Trimming left V 0 bases short and J 9 bases short, with 11 bases between. In DNA form, the CDR3 reads TGTGCCAGCAGTGAAGCAGGGGCACGACGCTACACCTTC. Protein sequence: CASSEAGARRYTF.

The chain joins TRBV7-9 to TRBJ1-2; D possibly corresponds to TRBD1 (5 bases). V was clipped by 5 bases and J by 3 bases, with 16 bases between them. This CDR3 is built from 15 residues. Germline CDR1 and CDR2: SEHNR and FQNEAQ (reference sequence). The DNA for the CDR3 is TGTGCCAGCAGCCCAACGGACACCTTTTACTATGGCTACACCTTC. Translating it yields CASSPTDTFYYGYTF.

As concerns this clone: An end of the junction differs from the germline gene, which may be a read error. The chain links TRBV7-9 to TRBJ1-4; D might be TRBD1 (6 bases). CDR1 and CDR2 from the germline V gene are SEHNR and FQNEAQ (reference sequence). This CDR3 contains 14 residues. The CDR3 bases are TGTTCCAGCAGCTTCAGGGGTGGGGGTGAAAAACTGTTTTTT. It is translated as CSSSFRGGGEKLFF.

This clone has a handful of counts. The rearrangement uses TRBV14 and TRBJ1-2, with 9 bases identical to TRBD1. The CDR3 totals 14 residues. Germline V gives CDR1 SGHDN, CDR2 FVKESK. V lost 4 bases to trimming and J lost 6 bases; unmatched junction nucleotides: 6. CDR3 nucleotides: TGTGCCAGCAGCCCTAGACAGGGGGGTAATGGCTACACCTTC. This codes for CASSPRQGGNGYTF.

In DNA form, the CDR3 reads TGTGCCAGCTCACCACCGACAGGGAATAACTATGGCTACACCTTC. Protein: CASSPPTGNNYGYTF. The chain is built from TRBV18 and TRBJ1-2, with 7 bases aligning to TRBD1. The J segment lost 1 base and the V segment lost 0 bases, leaving 2 bases of the junction unmatched. Germline loops: CDR1 KGHSH, CDR2 LQKENI. This CDR3 has 15 amino acids.

The chain combines TRBV15 with TRBJ1-6; 7 bases align to TRBD1. The CDR3 has 20 residues. V was clipped by 0 bases and J by 1 base; unmatched bases: 12. Germline CDR1 LNHNV, CDR2 YYDKDF (reference sequence). The CDR3 DNA sequence: TGTGCCACCAGCAGAGATTCCCCGACAGGGCTGAGGTCCTATAATTCACCCCTCCACTTT. As protein: CATSRDSPTGLRSYNSPLHF.

CDR3 protein: CSVGGLPPGTQYF. The CDR3 bases are TGCAGCGTTGGCGGACTCCCACCGGGGACCCAGTACTTC. This chain joins TRBV29-1 and TRBJ2-5; possibly TRBD2 for D (5 bases). This CDR3 spans 13 amino acids. Germline CDR1 reads SQVTM; CDR2 reads ANQGSEA. Trimming pared 4 bases from V and 7 bases from J, leaving 16 bases between.

V usage is TRBV28 and J usage is TRBJ1-5, with TRBD1 matching 8 bases. V lost 3 bases, J lost 6 bases, and 7 bases stayed unmatched. Per the germline V gene, CDR1 is MDHEN and CDR2 is SYDVKM. The CDR3 runs 15 residues. CDR3 sequence reads: CASSFSGQGRQPQHF. The CDR3 coding sequence is TGTGCCAGCAGTTTTTCAGGACAGGGCCGTCAGCCCCAGCATTTT.

This chain connects TRBV5-4 to TRBJ2-3; D unclear. V lost 3 bases to trimming and J lost 2 bases, with 13 bases between them. The CDR3 is 15 amino acids. The germline V gene has CDR1 SGHNT and CDR2 YYREEE (reference sequence). CDR3 nucleotide sequence: TGTGCCAGCAGCTCCAATCGGGTGACCACAGATACGCAGTATTTT. It encodes CASSSNRVTTDTQYF.

The rearrangement uses TRBV25-1 and TRBJ2-7; D not resolved. Germline CDR1 reads MGHDK; CDR2 reads SYGVNS. This CDR3 has 15 amino acids. Trimming took off 8 bases at V and 0 bases at J, with 17 bases between the two ends. Here the CDR3 reads CASSPNVRNSYEQYF. CDR3 sequence (DNA): TGTGCCAGCTCACCTAATGTGCGGAACTCCTACGAGCAGTACTTC.

This chain connects TRBV6-1 to TRBJ1-1, with a possible D match to TRBD1 (6 bases). Germline CDR1 MNHNS, CDR2 SASEGT. Trimming removed 4 bases at V and 1 base at J, with 13 bases between. The CDR3 spans 15 residues. The CDR3 coding sequence is TGTGCCAGCAGTGCCCTACCGGGACAGAACACTGAAGCTTTCTTT. It codes for CASSALPGQNTEAFF.

For this clone: One end of the junction is discordant with germline, which a read error may explain. J is TRBJ1-2 and V is TRBV7-9; TRBD1 matches 7 bases. Germline V CDR1 and CDR2: SEHNR, FQNEAQ (reference sequence). This CDR3 is 16 amino acids long. The CDR3 DNA reads TGTTCCAGCAGCATTAATTCGGGACAGCTGAACTATGGCTACACCTTC. The encoded protein is CSSSINSGQLNYGYTF.

The rearrangement uses TRBV28 and TRBJ1-1; 7 positions agree with TRBD1. The CDR3 has 10 amino acids. V gave up 9 bases and J gave up 10 bases; unmatched junction bases: 5. The germline gives CDR1 MDHEN, CDR2 SYDVKM. CDR3 sequence reads: CASTGQLAFF. In DNA form, the CDR3 reads TGTGCCAGTACGGGACAGTTAGCTTTCTTT.

The CDR3 DNA reads TGTGCCAGCAGCTTAGTTCAGGGGGCGAACACTGAAGCTTTCTTT. It translates to CASSLVQGANTEAFF. The chain is built from TRBV7-9 and TRBJ1-1, with 8 bases lining up with TRBD1. Germline V CDR1 and CDR2: SEHNR, FQNEAQ (reference sequence). The V gene end was trimmed by 1 base and the J gene end by 1 base; junction bases not matched to a gene: 2. The CDR3 is 15 amino acids.

V and J are TRBV11-2 and TRBJ1-6; 8 bases map to TRBD1. V was clipped by 6 bases and J by 0 bases; unmatched bases: 4. Germline V lookup: CDR1 SGHAT, CDR2 FQNNGV. This CDR3 has 16 amino acids. The CDR3 DNA is TGTGCCAGCAGACTTACAGGGGGCTCCTATAATTCACCCCTCCACTTT. Residues: CASRLTGGSYNSPLHF.

This chain joins TRBV5-5 and TRBJ2-7, with D perhaps matching TRBD1 (6 bases). CDR3 length equals 13 residues. Trimming removed 4 bases from V and 5 bases from J, with 13 bases in between. Germline CDR1 SGHKS, CDR2 YYEKEE (reference sequence). CDR3 loop: CASSHQQGHEQYF. DNA of the CDR3: TGTGCCAGCAGCCACCAACAGGGCCACGAGCAGTACTTC.

This chain links TRBV18 with TRBJ2-7; possible D gene TRBD2, 5 bases. The germline CDR1 and CDR2 sequences are KGHSH and LQKENI. CDR3 length: 16 amino acids. Trimming took 3 bases from V and 0 from J, leaving 15 bases between them. CDR3: CASSPSTGSSSYEQYF. CDR3 DNA: TGTGCCAGCTCACCTTCAACGGGGTCAAGCTCCTACGAGCAGTACTTC.

Turning to this clone: In the same sample, other DNA sequences code for this CDR3. The chain recombines TRBV4-2 with TRBJ2-1; D is possibly TRBD2 (6 bases). The V and J ends lost 0 bases and 2 bases respectively, with 11 bases between them. This CDR3 contains 16 residues. Per the germline V gene, CDR1 is LGHNA and CDR2 is YNFKEQ. This CDR3 is CASSQDWRGTYNEQFF. CDR3 sequence (DNA): TGTGCCAGCAGCCAAGATTGGCGGGGTACCTACAATGAGCAGTTCTTC.